The 23 T cell receptor beta chains in this list originate from one sample, sequenced in a study of OX40 agonist ivuxolimab in advanced cancers. This table comes from immunoSEQ multiplex PCR, and its TCRdb copy is limited to in-frame clones, with some not included. This table holds roughly 45,000 clones, around nine tenths found once. The sequences come from CD4+ or CD8+ T cells sorted from blood, collected in a trial of the OX40 agonist ivuxolimab. The receptors shown here come from an adult with an advanced solid tumor such as melanoma, head and neck, liver or kidney cancer.

The rearrangement joins TRBV27 to TRBJ2-7, with 9 positions matching TRBD1. CDR3 length: 15 amino acids. The V gene's germline CDR1 is MNHEY and CDR2 SMNVEV (reference sequence). V dropped 6 bases and J dropped 3; count of bases not matched to a gene: 9. CDR3 coding DNA: TGTGCCAGCAGACAGCCGGGACAGGGACGCTACGAGCAGTACTTC. Its protein product is CASRQPGQGRYEQYF.

The gene calls are TRBV18 and TRBJ2-2; no firm D call. Between the trimmed V and J ends, which lost 0 bases and 0 bases, there was a span of 8 bases. CDR3 size: 16 residues. Germline V gives CDR1 KGHSH, CDR2 LQKENI. CDR3 protein: CASSPPSRPNTGELFF. CDR3 sequence (DNA): TGTGCCAGCTCACCACCTTCTAGACCGAACACCGGGGAGCTGTTTTTT.

The chain employs TRBV6-1 and TRBJ2-1; TRBD1 or TRBD2 may be the D gene (5 bases each). CDR1 MNHNS and CDR2 SASEGT come from the germline V gene. The CDR3 runs to 15 residues. Trimming shortened V by 7 bases and J by 6 bases, and 19 bases separated the two germline ends. The CDR3 is CASTPGPQSVNEQFF. The CDR3 DNA reads as TGTGCCAGCACCCCGGGACCCCAAAGCGTCAATGAGCAGTTCTTC.

This clone was seen more than once but under ten times. V usage is TRBV6-1 and J usage is TRBJ2-1; a weak D match, TRBD2 (6 bases). Trimming took 8 bases from V and 4 from J, leaving 15 bases between them. The V gene's germline CDR1 is MNHNS and CDR2 SASEGT. This CDR3 has 14 amino acids. DNA for the CDR3: TGTGCCAGCGGGTGGGGGGAGCGATACAATGAGCAGTTCTTC. This translates into CASGWGERYNEQFF.

This clone was counted a single time. The chain employs TRBV29-1 and TRBJ2-3; the match to TRBD2 covers 8 bases. The CDR3 loop spans 14 amino acids. Per germline, CDR1 SQVTM and CDR2 ANQGSEA. V trimming: 7 bases; J trimming: 4 bases; junction bases outside the gene matches: 10. The DNA of the CDR3 is TGCAGCGCTTTCAGGGCTAGCGGGTCAGATACGCAGTATTTT. Residues: CSAFRASGSDTQYF.

In the case of this clone: The same CDR3 arises from other DNA sequences in this sample as well. The chain uses TRBV11-3 and TRBJ2-1; 8 bases are a match to TRBD2. The germline V gene has CDR1 SGHNT and CDR2 YENEEA. Trimming cost V 2 bases and J 7 bases; bases outside gene matches: 4. The CDR3 consists of 14 residues. CDR3 DNA sequence: TGTGCCAGCAGCTTAACGGGGGGGCGGAATGAGCAGTTCTTC. It specifies CASSLTGGRNEQFF.

This CDR3 reads CASSMGGDNEKLFF. The CDR3 coding sequence is TGTGCCAGTAGTATGGGAGGGGATAATGAAAAACTGTTTTTT. V usage is TRBV19 and J usage is TRBJ1-4, with D possibly TRBD1 on 5 matching bases. There are 14 residues in the CDR3. V lost 3 bases and J lost 4, with 9 bases in between. Germline CDR1 and CDR2: LNHDA and SQIVND (reference sequence).

The rearrangement joins TRBV5-6 to TRBJ1-1, with TRBD1 identical over 8 bases. Germline V gives CDR1 SGHDT, CDR2 YYEEEE. CDR3 length equals 14 residues. J lost 5 bases, V lost 0 bases, and 3 bases had no gene match. In DNA form, the CDR3 reads TGTGCCAGCAGCTTGGGACAGGGGTGGACTGAAGCTTTCTTT. Protein: CASSLGQGWTEAFF.

The chain carries TRBV14 and TRBJ2-7; 10 bases agree with TRBD1. The trim removed 4 bases at V and 5 bases at J, leaving 8 bases unmatched. Germline V CDR1 and CDR2: SGHDN, FVKESK. This CDR3 is built from 15 residues. The CDR3 nucleotides read TGTGCCAGCAGCCCACGCCGGGACAGGGGTAACGAGCAGTACTTC. This gives the protein CASSPRRDRGNEQYF.

CDR3 residues: CASSLTVRANNEQFF. The CDR3 DNA is TGTGCCAGCAGCTTAACGGTCAGGGCAAACAATGAGCAGTTCTTC. This rearrangement joins TRBV7-3 to TRBJ2-1, with D possibly being TRBD1 (5 bases). The V gene lost 0 bases and the J gene lost 5 bases, with 11 bases spanning the gap. Germline loops: CDR1 SGHTA, CDR2 FQGTGA. The CDR3 length is 15 residues.

The chain employs TRBV6-1 and TRBJ2-7; D gene ambiguous. This CDR3 has 12 amino acids. Germline lookup yields CDR1 MNHNS and CDR2 SASEGT. V was cut by 6 bases and J by 2 bases, with 8 bases left in between. The CDR3 sequence: CASRPRTYEQYF. In DNA, the CDR3 is TGTGCCAGCAGACCAAGAACCTACGAGCAGTACTTC.

This chain joins TRBV6-6 and TRBJ1-4, with TRBD1 as a possible D gene (6 bases). Germline V lookup: CDR1 MNHNY, CDR2 SVGAGI (reference sequence). Trimming removed 6 bases from V and 7 bases from J, with 15 bases in between. This CDR3 has 14 amino acids. CDR3 loop: CASSGGGTSEKLFF. The CDR3 DNA reads as TGTGCCAGCAGCGGGGGGGGGACATCTGAAAAACTGTTTTTT.

The rearrangement uses TRBV14 and TRBJ1-4; the D gene is possibly TRBD1 (6 bases). In germline, CDR1 is SGHDN, CDR2 FVKESK. The CDR3 sequence is 15 residues long. V lost 1 base to trimming and J lost 8 bases, with 14 bases between them. The CDR3 spells CASSQGKIGGEKLFF. The CDR3 DNA reads TGTGCCAGCAGCCAAGGAAAAATAGGGGGAGAAAAACTGTTTTTT. Supplemented by reference TRBV14 and TRBJ1-4, the full variable domain reads EAGVTQFPSHSVIEKGQTVTLRCDPISGHDNLYWYRRVMGKEIKFLLHFVKESKQDESGMPNNRFLAERTGGTYSTLKVQPAELEDSGVYFCASSQGKIGGEKLFFGSGTQLSVL.

The chain joins TRBV19 to TRBJ2-7; TRBD1 might be the D (6 bases). The CDR3 totals 16 residues. Looked up from germline, CDR1 is LNHDA and CDR2 is SQIVND (reference sequence). The V gene lost 6 bases and the J gene lost 2 bases, with 20 bases spanning the gap. CDR3: CASSERGGVLTYEQYF. The CDR3 nucleotides are TGTGCCAGTAGCGAACGAGGGGGAGTGTTAACCTACGAGCAGTACTTC.

The J gene is TRBJ1-2, the V gene TRBV6-5; perhaps TRBD1 as D (6 bases). Trimming took 5 bases from V and 4 from J, leaving 17 bases between them. The CDR3 totals 15 residues. CDR1 and CDR2 from the germline V gene are MNHEY and SVGAGI. The CDR3 nucleotides read TGTGCCAGCAGTATAACAACAGGGACTGGCTATGGCTACACCTTC. Translating it yields CASSITTGTGYGYTF.

This chain joins TRBV10-3 and TRBJ1-5, with 7 bases that match TRBD1. This CDR3 is 15 amino acids long. Trimming took 2 bases from V and 7 from J; bases not matched to a gene: 8. The V gene's germline CDR1 is ENHRY and CDR2 SYGVKD. Here the CDR3 DNA reads TGTGCCATCAGTGAGGGCACAGGGGCTGGGCAGCCCCAGCATTTT. The encoded protein is CAISEGTGAGQPQHF.

This chain joins TRBV30 and TRBJ2-7, with 11 bases lining up with TRBD1. This CDR3 contains 14 residues. Germline trimming cut 2 bases from V and 6 bases from J; bases unmatched to any gene: 6. Looked up from germline, CDR1 is GTSNPN and CDR2 is SVGIG (reference sequence). The CDR3 DNA reads TGTGCCTGGAGTCTTGGGACAGGGGGTTTCGAGCAGTACTTC. This encodes CAWSLGTGGFEQYF.

The V call is TRBV5-1, the J call TRBJ1-1, with 7 bases lining up with TRBD1. Germline CDR1 is SGHRS and CDR2 is YFSETQ. Losses at the gene ends were 3 bases for V and 0 bases for J; bases not matched to a gene: 5. The CDR3 runs to 15 residues. The DNA for the CDR3 is TGCGCCAGCAGCTGGGGGGACAGCATGAACACTGAAGCTTTCTTT. Amino acid sequence: CASSWGDSMNTEAFF. The full variable domain, with the rest looked up from reference TRBV5-1 and TRBJ1-1, is KAGVTQTPRYLIKTRGQQVTLSCSPISGHRSVSWYQQTPGQGLQFLFEYFSETQRNKGNFPGRFSGRQFSNSRSEMNVSTLELGDSALYLCASSWGDSMNTEAFFGQGTRLTVV.

The genes are TRBV25-1 and TRBJ1-3; a possible D gene is TRBD1 (5 bases). V lost 3 bases and J 4 bases, leaving 13 bases between the germline ends. The CDR3 has 15 residues. Per germline, CDR1 MGHDK and CDR2 SYGVNS. The CDR3 spells CASSDAGPRGNTIYF. For the CDR3, the DNA is TGTGCCAGCAGTGACGCGGGACCGAGAGGAAACACCATATATTTT. Complete variable domain (other parts from reference TRBV25-1 and TRBJ1-3): EADIYQTPRYLVIGTGKKITLECSQTMGHDKMYWYQQDPGMELHLIHYSYGVNSTEKGDLSSESTVSRIRTEHFPLTLESARPSHTSQYLCASSDAGPRGNTIYFGEGSWLTVV.

CDR3 residues: CASSLQHEETQYF. The CDR3 DNA reads as TGTGCCAGCAGCTTACAACACGAAGAGACCCAGTACTTC. The rearrangement uses TRBV7-3 and TRBJ2-5; D call uncertain. CDR3 length equals 13 residues. Germline V gene sequence: CDR1 SGHTA, CDR2 FQGTGA. V lost 2 bases, J lost 3 bases, and 7 bases lay in between.

The J gene is TRBJ1-1, the V gene TRBV7-3; 9 bases fit TRBD1. The CDR3 runs to 15 residues. Trimming at V came to 4 bases and at J to 3 bases, leaving 6 bases not matched to a gene. Germline loops: CDR1 SGHTA, CDR2 FQGTGA. This CDR3 reads CASSSNGQGYTEAFF. CDR3 in DNA: TGTGCCAGCAGCTCAAATGGACAGGGGTACACTGAAGCTTTCTTT.

The chain couples TRBV11-1 to TRBJ2-1; TRBD2 matches at 15 bases. This CDR3 is built from 15 residues. CDR1 is SGHAT and CDR2 is FQDESV in the germline V gene (reference sequence). Unmatched junction bases numbered 1, after V lost 4 bases and J lost 6 bases. CDR3 bases: TGTGCCAGCAGCTCGGGACTAGCGGGAGGCAATGAGCAGTTCTTC. It specifies CASSSGLAGGNEQFF.

The rearrangement joins TRBV7-8 to TRBJ1-3; a possible D gene is TRBD1 (5 bases). The germline gives CDR1 SGHVS, CDR2 FQNEAQ. The CDR3 has 14 residues. Trimming shortened V by 5 bases and J by 2 bases, and 10 bases separated the two germline ends. The CDR3 here is CASSIRGAGNTIYF. DNA for the CDR3: TGTGCCAGCAGCATCCGGGGCGCTGGAAACACCATATATTTT.